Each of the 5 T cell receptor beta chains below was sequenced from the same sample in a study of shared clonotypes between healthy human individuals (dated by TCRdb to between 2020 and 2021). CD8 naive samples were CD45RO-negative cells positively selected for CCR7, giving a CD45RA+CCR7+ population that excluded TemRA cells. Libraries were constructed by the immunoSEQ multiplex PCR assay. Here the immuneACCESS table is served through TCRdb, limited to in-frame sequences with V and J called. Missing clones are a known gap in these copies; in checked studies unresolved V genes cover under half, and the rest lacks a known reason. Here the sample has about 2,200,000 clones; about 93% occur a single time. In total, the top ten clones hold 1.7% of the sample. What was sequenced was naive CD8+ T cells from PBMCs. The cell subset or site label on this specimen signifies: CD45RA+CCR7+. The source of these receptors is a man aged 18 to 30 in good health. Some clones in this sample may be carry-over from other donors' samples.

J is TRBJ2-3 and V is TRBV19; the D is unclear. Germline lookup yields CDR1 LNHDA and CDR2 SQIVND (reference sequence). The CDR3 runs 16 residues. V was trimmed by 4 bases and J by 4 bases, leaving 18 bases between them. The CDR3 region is CASSKYSGESADTQYF. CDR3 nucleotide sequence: TGTGCCAGTAGTAAATACTCAGGCGAATCGGCAGATACGCAGTATTTT.

CDR3 DNA sequence: TGTGCCAGCAGGGGGACAGGGCCCAATCAGCCCCAGCATTTT. This sequence encodes CASRGTGPNQPQHF. The V and J genes are TRBV2 and TRBJ1-5, with TRBD1 matching over 9 bases. V was clipped by 6 bases and J by 3 bases; unmatched bases: 3. The CDR3 runs 14 residues. Germline-derived CDR1 and CDR2 are SNHLY and FYNNEI.

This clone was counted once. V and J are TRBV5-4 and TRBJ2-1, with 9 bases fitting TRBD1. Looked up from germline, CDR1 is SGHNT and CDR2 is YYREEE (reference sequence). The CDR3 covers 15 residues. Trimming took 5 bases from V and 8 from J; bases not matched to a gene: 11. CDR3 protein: CASREGTGIYDEQFF. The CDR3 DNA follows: TGTGCCAGCAGGGAAGGGACAGGGATTTACGATGAGCAGTTCTTC.

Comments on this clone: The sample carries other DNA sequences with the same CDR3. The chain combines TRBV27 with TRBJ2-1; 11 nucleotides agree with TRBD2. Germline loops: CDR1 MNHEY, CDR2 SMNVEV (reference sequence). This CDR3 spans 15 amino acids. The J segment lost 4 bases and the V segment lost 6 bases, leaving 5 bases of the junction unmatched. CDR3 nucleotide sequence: TGTGCCAGCAGCCTCAGACTAGCGGGGTACAATGAGCAGTTCTTC. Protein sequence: CASSLRLAGYNEQFF.

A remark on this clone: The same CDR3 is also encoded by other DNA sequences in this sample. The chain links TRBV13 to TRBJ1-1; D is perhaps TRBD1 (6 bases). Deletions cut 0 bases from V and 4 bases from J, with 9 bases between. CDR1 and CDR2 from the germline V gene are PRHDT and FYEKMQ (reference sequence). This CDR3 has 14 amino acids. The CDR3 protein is CASSLGRGGTEAFF. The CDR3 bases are TGTGCCAGCAGCTTAGGCAGGGGAGGCACTGAAGCTTTCTTT.